The 29 T cell receptor beta chains presented below share a single source sample, sequenced in a study of CD8+ T cells in alopecia areata. The treatment is: oral pan-JAK inhibitor, 5-10 mg twice daily. Extracted from the samples, RNA was reverse transcribed into cDNA to serve as the sequencing template. The repertoire was sequenced with immunoSEQ multiplex PCR; TCRdb's copy has only in-frame clones and lacks some. The table has a few hundred thousand clones, more than 45% seen once; the top ten hold around 1.5%. Sample: CD4+ T cells sorted from blood, taken at week 4, from a patient treated with tofacitinib. The source of these receptors is a human donor with alopecia areata.

The genes are TRBV6-4 and TRBJ2-3; 7 bases agree with TRBD1. The V gene's germline CDR1 is MRHNA and CDR2 SNTAGT. Germline trimming cut 2 bases from V and 1 base from J; bases unmatched to any gene: 3. The CDR3 totals 15 residues. Here the CDR3 DNA reads TGTGCCAGCAGTGACAGGGGGCAGGGCACAGATACGCAGTATTTT. It yields the protein CASSDRGQGTDTQYF.

The V call is TRBV18, the J call TRBJ2-5; tentative D call: TRBD1 (5 bases). This CDR3 is built from 13 residues. V dropped 1 base and J dropped 3 bases, with 6 bases sitting between them. Germline CDR1 KGHSH, CDR2 LQKENI. The CDR3 DNA reads as TGTGCCAGCTCACCACTCAGGGAAGAGACCCAGTACTTC. Translation: CASSPLREETQYF.

The V call is TRBV2, the J call TRBJ2-1, with D perhaps TRBD1 (6 bases). Germline assignment: CDR1 SNHLY and CDR2 FYNNEI. V lost 4 bases, J lost 7 bases, and 11 bases lay in between. This CDR3 spans 13 amino acids. Here the CDR3 reads CASSVWTDNEQFF. CDR3 sequence (DNA): TGTGCCAGCAGTGTGTGGACAGATAATGAGCAGTTCTTC.

V gene TRBV11-2 combines with J gene TRBJ2-3, with TRBD2 matching over 8 bases. The germline V gene has CDR1 SGHAT and CDR2 FQNNGV. The CDR3 is 16 residues long. Trimming at V came to 5 bases and at J to 2 bases, leaving 9 bases not matched to a gene. The CDR3 DNA sequence: TGTGCCAGCAGCCGGACTAGCAGTTTAACCACAGATACGCAGTATTTT. Amino acids: CASSRTSSLTTDTQYF.

The V and J genes are TRBV29-1 and TRBJ2-3, with D perhaps being TRBD1 or TRBD2 (5 bases each). The ends were cut back, 1 base at V and 13 bases at J, with 18 bases in the middle. This CDR3 is built from 13 residues. Germline loops: CDR1 SQVTM, CDR2 ANQGSEA. The CDR3 nucleotides read TGCAGCGTTGAAGGAGCGGTGGGGACCGCGGAGTATTTT. Amino acid sequence: CSVEGAVGTAEYF.

The chain employs TRBV25-1 and TRBJ1-2; 8 bases line up with TRBD1. Germline CDR1 and CDR2: MGHDK and SYGVNS. The CDR3 length is 15 residues. V was clipped by 1 base and J by 8 bases; unmatched bases: 9. The CDR3 reads CASSEFRGQAIGYTF. The DNA for the CDR3 is TGTGCCAGCAGTGAATTCAGGGGGCAAGCTATCGGCTACACCTTC.

V and J are TRBV9 and TRBJ2-6; TRBD1 matches 7 bases. The V gene end was trimmed by 0 bases and the J gene end by 0 bases; junction bases not matched to a gene: 6. Looked up from germline, CDR1 is SGDLS and CDR2 is YYNGEE. The CDR3 contains 18 residues. CDR3 sequence reads: CASSVATTGDSGANVLTF. The CDR3 coding sequence is TGTGCCAGCAGCGTAGCTACAACAGGGGACTCTGGGGCCAACGTCCTGACTTTC.

This clone was seen more than once but under ten times. The chain carries TRBV2 and TRBJ2-7; D perhaps matches TRBD1 (6 bases). V lost 7 bases, J lost 3 bases, and 13 bases lay in between. Germline lookup yields CDR1 SNHLY and CDR2 FYNNEI. There are 13 residues in the CDR3. The CDR3 here is CASKDTGIYEQYF. The CDR3 DNA sequence: TGTGCCAGCAAGGACACAGGGATCTACGAGCAGTACTTC. The full variable domain, its missing parts supplied by reference TRBV2 and TRBJ2-7, is EPEVTQTPSHQVTQMGQEVILRCVPISNHLYFYWYRQILGQKVEFLVSFYNNEISEKSEIFDDQFSVERPDGSNFTLKIRSTKLEDSAMYFCASKDTGIYEQYFGPGTRLTVT.

This clone showed up just a few times. The V call is TRBV15, the J call TRBJ2-1; 7 bases are shared with TRBD2. The CDR3 consists of 14 residues. V gave up 9 bases and J gave up 5 bases; unmatched junction bases: 10. Germline CDR1 and CDR2: LNHNV and YYDKDF (reference sequence). CDR3 loop: CATTRGVRDNEQFF. The CDR3, as DNA: TGTGCCACGACACGGGGGGTTAGGGACAATGAGCAGTTCTTC. Using reference TRBV15 and TRBJ2-1 for the parts outside the CDR3, the full variable domain is DAMVIQNPRYQVTQFGKPVTLSCSQTLNHNVMYWYQQKSSQAPKLLFHYYDKDFNNEADTPDNFQSRRPNTSFCFLDIRSPGLGDTAMYLCATTRGVRDNEQFFGPGTRLTVL.

This rearrangement joins TRBV29-1 to TRBJ2-1; 7 nucleotides agree with TRBD2. J lost 6 bases, V lost 8 bases, and 7 bases had no gene match. Germline assignment: CDR1 SQVTM and CDR2 ANQGSEA. The CDR3 runs to 12 residues. The CDR3 nucleotides read TGCAGCCCCAGGACTAGTAGCAATGAGCAGTTCTTC. This sequence encodes CSPRTSSNEQFF.

The chain joins TRBV29-1 to TRBJ2-3; D is ambiguous. Germline CDR1 and CDR2: SQVTM and ANQGSEA. The CDR3 loop spans 11 amino acids. V was clipped by 5 bases and J by 1 base, with 4 bases between them. CDR3 bases: TGCAGCGTTCAGGGCACAGATACGCAGTATTTT. This sequence encodes CSVQGTDTQYF.

Many counts were recorded for this clone. The chain joins TRBV19 to TRBJ1-3; tentative D call: TRBD1 (6 bases). Germline lookup yields CDR1 LNHDA and CDR2 SQIVND (reference sequence). Trimming removed 11 bases at V and 8 bases at J, with 19 bases between. The CDR3 is 13 amino acids. Here the CDR3 reads CAGRGNPEDTIYF. Written as DNA, the CDR3 is TGTGCCGGAAGGGGGAACCCGGAAGACACCATATATTTT.

The V and J genes are TRBV4-3 and TRBJ1-5; D perhaps matches TRBD1 (6 bases). V shed 0 bases and J shed 4 bases, with 13 bases lying between them. Germline values: CDR1 LGHNA, CDR2 YSLEER. CDR3 length: 16 amino acids. The CDR3 region has the DNA TGCGCCAGCAGCCAAGATATAATAGGGGGAAATCAGCCCCAGCATTTT. Amino acid sequence: CASSQDIIGGNQPQHF.

This clone has more than one count but fewer than ten. The chain employs TRBV19 and TRBJ2-1; 10 bases agree with TRBD2. This CDR3 has 15 amino acids. Trimming took 1 base from V and 5 from J; bases not matched to a gene: 2. Germline CDR1 and CDR2: LNHDA and SQIVND (reference sequence). The chain's CDR3 is CASSIVAGGDNEQFF. DNA for the CDR3: TGTGCCAGTAGTATAGTAGCGGGGGGAGACAATGAGCAGTTCTTC.

The gene calls are TRBV29-1 and TRBJ2-7, with D uncertain. V was pared by 2 bases and J by 3 bases, with 8 bases between. The CDR3 totals 12 residues. Germline-derived CDR1 and CDR2 are SQVTM and ANQGSEA. CDR3 sequence (DNA): TGCAGCGTTGAAATGGGCCTCTACGAGCAGTACTTC. Its protein product is CSVEMGLYEQYF.

V gene TRBV10-3 combines with J gene TRBJ2-2, with 10 positions matching TRBD2. CDR3 length: 14 residues. With V trimmed by 6 bases and J by 4 bases, 2 bases remained unmatched. Germline assignment: CDR1 ENHRY and CDR2 SYGVKD. This CDR3 reads CAIRGTSATGELFF. The CDR3 bases are TGTGCCATCAGAGGGACTAGCGCCACCGGGGAGCTGTTTTTT.

J is TRBJ2-1 and V is TRBV30; D might be TRBD2 (6 bases). CDR3 size: 13 residues. The V and J ends lost 0 bases and 5 bases respectively, with 8 bases between them. CDR1 GTSNPN and CDR2 SVGIG come from the germline V gene (reference sequence). CDR3 sequence reads: CAWSVAGDNEQFF. CDR3 nucleotide sequence: TGTGCCTGGAGTGTAGCGGGTGACAATGAGCAGTTCTTC.

This sequence joins TRBV7-2 and TRBJ1-2; D gene unclear. V was clipped by 5 bases and J by 8 bases, with 21 bases between them. The CDR3 is made up of 15 amino acids. Germline CDR1 and CDR2: SGHTA and FQGNSA. CDR3 region: CASSPSHDRFLGYTF. CDR3 nucleotides: TGTGCCAGCAGCCCCTCACATGACCGATTTTTAGGCTACACCTTC.

This rearrangement joins TRBV10-3 to TRBJ1-6; 8 positions match TRBD1. CDR1 is ENHRY and CDR2 is SYGVKD in the germline V gene. The CDR3 loop spans 15 amino acids. V lost 7 bases and J lost 5; bases outside the gene matches: 7. Here the CDR3 DNA reads TGTGCCATCAAGGGACAGGCCGCAGATAATTCACCCCTCCACTTT. It yields the protein CAIKGQAADNSPLHF.

The chain joins TRBV15 to TRBJ2-5; 7 bases match TRBD1. V dropped 2 bases and J dropped 5; count of bases not matched to a gene: 8. The germline gives CDR1 LNHNV, CDR2 YYDKDF (reference sequence). The length of the CDR3 is 15 residues. CDR3 loop: CATSRTGVGEETQYF. The CDR3 DNA is TGTGCCACCAGCAGAACAGGGGTGGGTGAGGAGACCCAGTACTTC.

This chain uses TRBV27 with TRBJ2-7; TRBD1 agrees at 9 bases. J gave up 6 bases and V 6 bases, and 9 bases lay outside the gene matches. CDR3 size: 14 residues. Per the germline V gene, CDR1 is MNHEY and CDR2 is SMNVEV (reference sequence). The CDR3 bases are TGTGCCAGCAGATTCCGGGACAGGGTGGGCGAGCAGTACTTC. Protein product: CASRFRDRVGEQYF.

This clone appeared a few times. The chain uses TRBV2 and TRBJ1-4; a weak D match, TRBD1 (5 bases). Germline-derived CDR1 and CDR2 are SNHLY and FYNNEI. Trimming took 0 bases from V and 7 from J, leaving 15 bases between them. CDR3 size: 16 residues. This CDR3 reads CASSEAPTAGSEKLFF. DNA of the CDR3: TGTGCCAGCAGTGAAGCCCCGACAGCGGGGAGTGAAAAACTGTTTTTT.

The chain links TRBV30 to TRBJ1-6; 7 bases fit TRBD1. The trim removed 4 bases at V and 6 bases at J, leaving 9 bases unmatched. This CDR3 has 15 amino acids. Germline-derived CDR1 and CDR2 are GTSNPN and SVGIG (reference sequence). The CDR3 is CAWTTGQEANSPLHF. In DNA form, the CDR3 reads TGTGCCTGGACTACCGGACAGGAAGCTAATTCACCCCTCCACTTT.

The chain couples TRBV30 to TRBJ1-2, with unresolved D. Per germline, CDR1 GTSNPN and CDR2 SVGIG (reference sequence). The CDR3 runs 12 residues. Trimming removed 0 bases from V and 7 bases from J, with 9 bases in between. CDR3 residues: CAWSVGLGGYTF. For the CDR3, the DNA is TGTGCCTGGAGTGTTGGGCTCGGTGGCTACACCTTC. The full variable domain, its missing parts supplied by reference TRBV30 and TRBJ1-2, is SQTIHQWPATLVQPVGSPLSLECTVEGTSNPNLYWYRQAAGRGLQLLFYSVGIGQISSEVPQNLSASRPQDRQFILSSKKLLLSDSGFYLCAWSVGLGGYTFGSGTRLTVV.

About this clone itself: Other DNA sequences in this sample translate to the same CDR3. The chain carries TRBV6-5 and TRBJ2-7, with 11 positions matching TRBD1. Per germline, CDR1 MNHEY and CDR2 SVGAGI. V lost 2 bases to trimming and J lost 2 bases; unmatched junction nucleotides: 2. CDR3 length equals 15 residues. The CDR3 nucleotides are TGTGCCAGCAGTTACCGGGACAGGGGGGCCTACGAGCAGTACTTC. Translating it yields CASSYRDRGAYEQYF.

This clone was counted a few times. This chain uses TRBV7-2 with TRBJ2-2, with D hard to call. The CDR3 sequence is 12 residues long. Germline assignment: CDR1 SGHTA and CDR2 FQGNSA. V lost 4 bases to trimming and J lost 6 bases, with 6 bases between them. CDR3 protein: CASSSQAGELFF. DNA of the CDR3: TGTGCCAGCAGCTCGCAGGCCGGGGAGCTGTTTTTT.

About this clone itself: One junction end does not reproduce the germline sequence, and a read error may be involved. The V call is TRBV5-4, the J call TRBJ2-3; weak D call: TRBD2 (5 bases). The CDR3 runs to 13 residues. Germline CDR1 SGHNT, CDR2 YYREEE (reference sequence). This chain's CDR3 is CASSLSAAKGGSF. Written as DNA, the CDR3 is TGTGCCAGCAGCTTGTCGGCGGCGAAAGGAGGAAGTTTT.

The rearrangement joins TRBV11-2 to TRBJ1-2; D gene unclear. V was shortened by 5 bases and J by 7 bases, with 17 bases between the two germline ends. CDR1 SGHAT and CDR2 FQNNGV come from the germline V gene. This CDR3 contains 14 residues. CDR3 DNA sequence: TGTGCCAGCAGCCCGTGGGCCGAAACGGGTGGCTACACCTTC. Translation: CASSPWAETGGYTF.

The chain employs TRBV12-5 and TRBJ2-7; D tentatively reads TRBD1 or TRBD2 (5 bases each). CDR3 length: 15 residues. The germline gives CDR1 LGHNT, CDR2 FRNRAP. The ends were cut back, 0 bases at V and 3 bases at J, with 12 bases in the middle. CDR3 sequence (DNA): TGTGCTAGTGGTTTGGTAGTGGGACCGCGCTACGAGCAGTACTTC. Its translation: CASGLVVGPRYEQYF.